This T cell receptor beta chain was sequenced for a study of CD8 T cells in Susac syndrome. Multiple sclerosis controls were treatment-naive patients with stable or active relapsing-remitting disease. Purification of the CD8+ and CD4+ T cells relied on negative isolation, and TEMRA cells underwent FACS enrichment. The table lists this clonotype with a count of one. Random hexamers were used to reverse transcribe the RNA input (roughly 0.5 to 1 ug). immunoSEQ multiplex PCR amplified TCR beta CDR3 across 54 Vbeta, 13 Jbeta. TCRdb re-derived calls from the immunoSEQ multiplex PCR reads in MiXCR, one entry per CDR3 protein. The sample has fewer than 100,000 distinct CDR3 sequences; about 91% are singletons. V lost 8 bases to trimming and J lost 7 bases, with 14 bases between them. CDR1 and CDR2 from the germline V gene are SNHLY and FYNNEI. This CDR3 region has 12 residues.

The V gene is TRBV2, the J gene TRBJ1-2; D perhaps matches TRBD1 (5 bases). The TCR comes from a human donor with multiple sclerosis. The sample comprised CD8+ T cells from PBMCs. This CDR3 is CASGEGLFGYTF. For the CDR3, the DNA is TGTGCCAGCGGAGAGGGGCTTTTTGGCTACACCTTC.